The source of this T cell receptor beta chain is a study of memory CD4+ T cells and cytomegalovirus serostatus. Study information: This sample comes from healthy Belgian adults, 9 CMV seropositive, 24 seronegative. Findings and limits, study-wide: CMV serostatus prediction reached median AUC approximately 0.95, or 0.91 with US-trained model.

In germline, CDR1 is SGHRS, CDR2 YFSETQ. Deletions cut 0 bases from V and 4 bases from J, with 13 bases between. This CDR3 spans 15 amino acids. This table comes from immunoSEQ multiplex PCR, and its TCRdb copy is limited to in-frame clones, with some not included. The top ten hold approximately 0.8% of the sample, which has over 55,000 clones, under 80% seen once. This clone is a singleton in its sample. The antigen is undetermined. Single viable CD3+CD4+CD8-CD45RO+ cells were sorted as the memory CD4+ T cells. CMV serostatus came from serum IgG against pp150, pp28, p38, p52. After thawing, CD4+ T cells were positively selected.

This TCR came from an adult in good health and CMV-seronegative. The rearrangement joins TRBV5-1 to TRBJ1-1; weak D call: TRBD1 (6 bases). Sequenced: memory CD4+ T cells from blood. DNA for the CDR3: TGCGCCAGCAGCTTGGTGGCAGGGGAGGGCACTGAAGCTTTCTTT. The encoded protein is CASSLVAGEGTEAFF. Together with reference TRBV5-1 and TRBJ1-1, the CDR3 gives the full variable domain: KAGVTQTPRYLIKTRGQQVTLSCSPISGHRSVSWYQQTPGQGLQFLFEYFSETQRNKGNFPGRFSGRQFSNSRSEMNVSTLELGDSALYLCASSLVAGEGTEAFFGQGTRLTVV.